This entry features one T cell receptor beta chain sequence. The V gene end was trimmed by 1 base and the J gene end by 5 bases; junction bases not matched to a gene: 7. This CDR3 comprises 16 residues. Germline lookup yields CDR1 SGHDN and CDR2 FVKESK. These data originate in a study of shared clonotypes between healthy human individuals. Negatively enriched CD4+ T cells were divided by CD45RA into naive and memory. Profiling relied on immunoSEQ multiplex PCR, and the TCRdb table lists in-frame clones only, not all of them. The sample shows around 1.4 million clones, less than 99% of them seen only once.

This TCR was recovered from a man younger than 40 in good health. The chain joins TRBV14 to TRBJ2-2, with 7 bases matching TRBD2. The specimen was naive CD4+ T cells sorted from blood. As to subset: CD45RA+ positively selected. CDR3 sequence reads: CASSQVISGRTGELFF. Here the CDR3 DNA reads TGTGCCAGCAGCCAAGTAATTAGCGGGCGTACCGGGGAGCTGTTTTTT.